Listed below are T cell receptor beta chains from one sample, sequenced in a study of PD-1 blockade in mismatch repair-deficient tumors. The assay was immunoSEQ multiplex PCR, and TCRdb's table has in-frame clones only and misses some. The sample shows around 39,000 clones, over 80% of them seen only once. The input for sequencing was PBMCs, taken roughly nine months after starting pembrolizumab. These TCRs come from an adult with mismatch repair-deficient cancer. The CDR3 runs from the conserved cysteine through the conserved F or W. D genes are given only for firm matches. Size values are once, few and many counts, or a class for expanded clones, and some rows have none.

CASSLGAADTQYF	TGTGCCAGCAGCTTGGGAGCGGCAGATACGCAGTATTTT	.	TRBV5-4	TRBJ2-3	.
CASSLLSGPYNEQFF	TGTGCCAGCAGCTTATTGAGCGGGCCTTACAATGAGCAGTTCTTC	.	TRBV7-9	TRBJ2-1	.
CASSFGASGGYEQYF	TGTGCCAGCAGCTTTGGGGCTAGCGGGGGCTACGAGCAGTACTTC	few	TRBV11-3	TRBJ2-7	TRBD2
CASSLDRQGEQFF	TGTGCCAGCAGCTTGGATCGTCAGGGTGAGCAGTTCTTC	few	TRBV5-4	TRBJ2-1	.
CASSLRLAGGETQYF	TGTGCCAGCAGTTTGAGACTAGCGGGAGGAGAGACCCAGTACTTC	.	TRBV28	TRBJ2-5	TRBD2
CASSPGGGLGNTIYF	TGTGCCAGCAGCCCTGGCGGGGGGCTCGGAAACACCATATATTTT	.	TRBV9	TRBJ1-3	.
CASSYGGKNYGYTF	TGTGCCAGCAGTTACGGGGGGAAAAACTATGGCTACACCTTC	.	TRBV6-5	TRBJ1-2	.
CASSFRTGSSGANVLTF	TGTGCCAGCAGTTTCCGGACAGGATCCTCTGGGGCCAACGTCCTGACTTTC	.	TRBV27	TRBJ2-6	TRBD1
CAISEFQADTQYF	TGTGCCATCAGTGAGTTCCAGGCAGATACGCAGTATTTT	.	TRBV10-3	TRBJ2-3	.
CASSTTSGSNEQFF	TGTGCCAGCAGTACTACTAGCGGGTCTAATGAGCAGTTCTTC	.	TRBV6-1	TRBJ2-1	TRBD2
CASSLGTGASSGNTIYF	TGTGCCAGCAGCTTGGGGACAGGGGCATCCTCTGGAAACACCATATATTTT	.	TRBV7-9	TRBJ1-3	TRBD1
CAISGTGVVDTQYF	TGTGCCATCAGTGGGACAGGGGTAGTAGATACGCAGTATTTT	.	TRBV10-3	TRBJ2-3	TRBD1
CASSALDRNTYEQYF	TGTGCCAGCAGCGCGTTGGACAGGAACACCTACGAGCAGTACTTC	.	TRBV9	TRBJ2-7	TRBD1
CASSIVPGGPHEQYF	TGTGCCAGTAGTATAGTGCCGGGAGGGCCTCACGAGCAGTACTTC	.	TRBV19	TRBJ2-7	TRBD2
CASSPEGGPYNEQFF	TGCGCCAGCAGCCCCGAGGGGGGGCCCTACAATGAGCAGTTCTTC	.	TRBV5-1	TRBJ2-1	.